The 10 T cell receptor beta chains below were found in one sample sequenced in a study of Graves' ophthalmopathy and Graves' hyperthyroidism. For repertoire sequencing, the TCR beta CDR3 regions were amplified from RNA transcripts. RT-PCR was first run with HTBI primers, then multiplex PCR in a second round. TCRdb used MiXCR to reprocess the multiplex PCR reads, holding one entry per CDR3 protein. There are around 1.1 million distinct CDR3 sequences in the sample; 35% to 45% occur only once, and 11% lies in the top ten. The sequencing input was peripheral blood or thyroid tissue (not recorded which). The receptors come from an adult man with Graves' hyperthyroidism.

This clonotype came up once. The chain couples TRBV7-9 to TRBJ2-7; D unclear. CDR3 length: 15 residues. The germline V gene has CDR1 SEHNR and CDR2 FQNEAQ (reference sequence). Trimming shortened V by 5 bases and J by 2 bases, and 16 bases separated the two germline ends. The CDR3 here is CASSPYRSLTYEQYF. CDR3 nucleotides: TGTGCCAGCAGCCCTTACAGAAGCCTTACCTACGAGCAGTACTTC.

At least ten counts were recorded for this clonotype. This chain uses TRBV19 with TRBJ1-1, with 7 nucleotides matching TRBD1. CDR1 is LNHDA and CDR2 is SQIVND in the germline V gene (reference sequence). V was clipped by 11 bases and J by 1 base; unmatched bases: 7. This CDR3 has 13 amino acids. CDR3 protein: CAVAGQPNTEAFF. The CDR3 bases are TGTGCCGTCGCGGGACAGCCGAACACTGAAGCTTTCTTT.

The chain carries TRBV25-1 and TRBJ2-5, with 7 bases matching TRBD2. Germline V CDR1 and CDR2: MGHDK, SYGVNS. V trimming: 2 bases; J trimming: 5 bases; junction bases outside the gene matches: 14. CDR3 size: 17 residues. CDR3 bases: TGTGCCAGCAGTGAAGCCAGGCTGGGGAGGGTCGGGGAGACCCAGTACTTC. This sequence encodes CASSEARLGRVGETQYF.

J is TRBJ2-7 and V is TRBV29-1; 8 bases fit TRBD2. The junction had 9 bases not matched to a gene; V was cut back by 6 bases and J by 5 bases. This CDR3 is built from 13 residues. Germline CDR1 and CDR2: SQVTM and ANQGSEA. The CDR3 protein is CSVAQVGGDEQYF. In DNA form, the CDR3 reads TGCAGCGTCGCTCAAGTCGGGGGGGACGAGCAGTACTTC.

The genes are TRBV9 and TRBJ2-2; D might be TRBD2 (6 bases). The CDR3 length is 17 residues. The germline V gene encodes CDR1 SGDLS and CDR2 YYNGEE. With 0 bases removed from V and 6 bases from J, the gap between germline ends came to 18 bases. The CDR3 coding sequence is TGTGCCAGCAGCGTAGCCCTAGAGACTAGTGGAGCCGGGGAGCTGTTTTTT. This gives the protein CASSVALETSGAGELFF.

This clonotype was counted many times. This sequence joins TRBV19 and TRBJ1-3, with TRBD1 as a possible D gene (6 bases). This CDR3 contains 14 residues. Per the germline V gene, CDR1 is LNHDA and CDR2 is SQIVND (reference sequence). Between the trimmed V and J ends, which lost 6 bases and 3 bases, there was a span of 12 bases. CDR3 residues: CASRTRDIGNTIYF. The DNA of the CDR3 is TGTGCCAGTAGAACCCGGGACATTGGAAACACCATATATTTT.

This clonotype was observed a few times. V is TRBV5-1 and J is TRBJ1-3; 7 positions agree with TRBD1. Germline V lookup: CDR1 SGHRS, CDR2 YFSETQ. Trimming at V came to 3 bases and at J to 1 base, leaving 4 bases not matched to a gene. The CDR3 is made up of 15 amino acids. As DNA, the CDR3 is TGCGCCAGCAGCTCCCTACAGGGGTCTGGAAACACCATATATTTT. Its protein is CASSSLQGSGNTIYF.

This clonotype was observed a few times. The CDR3 loop is CASSFLAGDTGELFF. The CDR3 DNA follows: TGCGCCAGCAGCTTCTTGGCAGGGGACACCGGGGAGCTGTTTTTT. V is TRBV5-1 and J is TRBJ2-2, with a possible D match to TRBD1 (6 bases). Germline lookup yields CDR1 SGHRS and CDR2 YFSETQ. V lost 2 bases to trimming and J lost 3 bases, with 11 bases between them. The CDR3 loop spans 15 amino acids. Full variable domain (remainder filled in from reference TRBV5-1 and TRBJ2-2): KAGVTQTPRYLIKTRGQQVTLSCSPISGHRSVSWYQQTPGQGLQFLFEYFSETQRNKGNFPGRFSGRQFSNSRSEMNVSTLELGDSALYLCASSFLAGDTGELFFGEGSRLTVL.

To note about this clonotype: A much larger clone lies one base from this, so it may be a read error. J is TRBJ2-7 and V is TRBV7-2, with D uncertain. Germline V CDR1 and CDR2: SGHTA, FQGNSA. V lost 8 bases and J 4 bases, leaving 15 bases between the germline ends. There are 13 residues in the CDR3. The CDR3 protein is CASGPPGTYEQYF. As DNA, the CDR3 is TGTGCCAGCGGCCCCCCCGGCACGTACGAGCAGTACTTC.

This clonotype was found many times. V and J are TRBV7-2 and TRBJ2-7, with D uncertain. The CDR3 spans 13 residues. Trimming stripped 2 bases from V and 2 bases from J, with 7 bases between. Germline CDR1 SGHTA, CDR2 FQGNSA. CDR3 sequence reads: CASSLRVTYEQYF. In DNA, the CDR3 is TGTGCCAGCAGCTTACGAGTTACCTACGAGCAGTACTTC.